This entry lists 17 T cell receptor beta chains sequenced from one sample in a study of CD8+ T cells in alopecia areata. RNA extraction and reverse transcription yielded cDNA as sequencing template. The method was immunoSEQ multiplex PCR; TCRdb's version includes in-frame clones alone and lacks a portion of them. Here the sample spans 140,000 to 150,000 clones, approximately 60% being singletons. The sequenced sample consisted of CD8+ T cells sorted from blood. The receptors stem from a human donor in good health.

This clone was seen a few times. The chain is built from TRBV13 and TRBJ2-7; the D is unclear. Germline V lookup: CDR1 PRHDT, CDR2 FYEKMQ (reference sequence). This CDR3 has 13 amino acids. The germline V and J ends were trimmed by 6 bases and 3 bases, with 12 bases remaining between them. The CDR3 protein is CASSEANLYEQYF. As DNA, the CDR3 is TGTGCCAGCAGTGAGGCCAACCTCTACGAGCAGTACTTC.

As regards this clone: This likely stems from a read error, as it lies one base from a far larger clone. The chain has TRBV11-2 and TRBJ2-3; D ambiguous. Germline-derived CDR1 and CDR2 are SGHAT and FQNNGV. V shed 5 bases and J shed 1 base, with 7 bases lying between them. CDR3 length: 13 amino acids. The CDR3 loop reads CASSQRGTDTQYF. Written as DNA, the CDR3 is TGTGCCAGCAGCCAACGGGGCACAGATACGCAGTATTTT.

This rearrangement joins TRBV5-1 to TRBJ2-5; D possibly corresponds to TRBD1 (6 bases). This CDR3 is 16 amino acids long. The germline CDR1 and CDR2 sequences are SGHRS and YFSETQ. V lost 2 bases and J lost 3, with 17 bases in between. The DNA for the CDR3 is TGCGCCAGCAGCTTCTACGGGACACAGATTGAAGAGACCCAGTACTTC. Residues: CASSFYGTQIEETQYF. Filled out from reference TRBV5-1 and TRBJ2-5, the complete variable domain reads KAGVTQTPRYLIKTRGQQVTLSCSPISGHRSVSWYQQTPGQGLQFLFEYFSETQRNKGNFPGRFSGRQFSNSRSEMNVSTLELGDSALYLCASSFYGTQIEETQYFGPGTRLLVL.

V is TRBV6-5 and J is TRBJ2-7; the D is unclear. The CDR3 spans 12 residues. CDR1 is MNHEY, CDR2 SVGAGI, per germline. The V and J ends lost 5 bases and 5 bases respectively, with 10 bases between them. The CDR3: CASSPSSNEQYF. The CDR3 nucleotides are TGTGCCAGCAGTCCTTCTAGTAACGAGCAGTACTTC.

This clone was detected a few times. The chain has TRBV27 and TRBJ1-5, with 10 nucleotides matching TRBD1. Looked up from germline, CDR1 is MNHEY and CDR2 is SMNVEV (reference sequence). The CDR3 totals 15 residues. Trimming at V came to 3 bases and at J to 2 bases, leaving 1 base not matched to a gene. The DNA of the CDR3 is TGTGCCAGCAGTTTGGGGACAGGGGGCAATCAGCCCCAGCATTTT. It yields the protein CASSLGTGGNQPQHF.

This clone was counted only a few times. J is TRBJ2-5 and V is TRBV6-5; TRBD2 might be the D (6 bases). The CDR3 loop spans 15 amino acids. Germline CDR1 and CDR2: MNHEY and SVGAGI. The V end was cut by 5 bases, the J end by 5 bases, with 18 bases between. CDR3 nucleotide sequence: TGTGCCAGCAGTCTGTTGACTAGTTTGCAGGAGACCCAGTACTTC. This encodes CASSLLTSLQETQYF.

This clone was counted once. The chain has TRBV5-6 and TRBJ2-5; 7 bases line up with TRBD2. This CDR3 comprises 18 residues. Germline loops: CDR1 SGHDT, CDR2 YYEEEE. V shed 2 bases and J 0 bases; nucleotides not matched to a gene: 13. The CDR3 loop reads CASSLPPGLELDQETQYF. The DNA of the CDR3 is TGTGCCAGCAGCTTACCACCCGGACTAGAACTCGACCAAGAGACCCAGTACTTC.

The chain recombines TRBV5-1 with TRBJ2-1; D uncertain. The germline V gene has CDR1 SGHRS and CDR2 YFSETQ. This CDR3 comprises 12 residues. Trimming removed 4 bases at V and 6 bases at J, with 8 bases between. The CDR3 loop reads CASSLSGNEQFF. CDR3 coding DNA: TGCGCCAGCAGCCTCTCGGGCAATGAGCAGTTCTTC.

The chain joins TRBV5-1 to TRBJ1-1; 8 bases align to TRBD1. Germline assignment: CDR1 SGHRS and CDR2 YFSETQ. The trim removed 4 bases at V and 4 bases at J, leaving 9 bases unmatched. The CDR3 consists of 15 residues. For the CDR3, the DNA is TGCGCCAGCAGCGCCTGGACAGGGCAGGGCACTGAAGCTTTCTTT. Protein product: CASSAWTGQGTEAFF. Full variable domain (outside the CDR3, taken from reference TRBV5-1 and TRBJ1-1): KAGVTQTPRYLIKTRGQQVTLSCSPISGHRSVSWYQQTPGQGLQFLFEYFSETQRNKGNFPGRFSGRQFSNSRSEMNVSTLELGDSALYLCASSAWTGQGTEAFFGQGTRLTVV.

About this clone itself: Different DNA sequences within this sample yield the same CDR3. This chain connects TRBV27 to TRBJ1-5; D ambiguous. The CDR3 consists of 13 residues. V lost 3 bases to trimming and J lost 1 base, with 4 bases between them. The germline V gene encodes CDR1 MNHEY and CDR2 SMNVEV (reference sequence). CDR3 region: CASSFSSNQPQHF. As DNA, the CDR3 is TGTGCCAGCAGTTTTTCGAGCAATCAGCCCCAGCATTTT.

This clone has more than one count but fewer than ten. The rearrangement links TRBV4-2 to TRBJ2-5, with D possibly TRBD2 on 5 matching bases. CDR1 is LGHNA and CDR2 is YNFKEQ in the germline V gene. V lost 0 bases, J lost 3 bases, and 8 bases lay in between. The CDR3 runs 14 residues. The CDR3 DNA reads as TGTGCCAGCAGCCAAGATCCGACTAAAGAGACCCAGTACTTC. Amino acids: CASSQDPTKETQYF.

This sequence joins TRBV5-1 and TRBJ2-1; 12 nucleotides align to TRBD2. Per germline, CDR1 SGHRS and CDR2 YFSETQ. V lost 1 base to trimming and J lost 3 bases; unmatched junction nucleotides: 2. This CDR3 has 16 amino acids. The chain's CDR3 is CASSLTSGRFYNEQFF. CDR3 DNA: TGCGCCAGCAGCTTGACTAGCGGGAGGTTCTACAATGAGCAGTTCTTC.

For the CDR3, the DNA is TGTGCCAGCAGTGGGACAGGGGGCGGTGGGGCCAACGTCCTGACTTTC. The encoded protein is CASSGTGGGGANVLTF. The chain has TRBV2 and TRBJ2-6; 11 bases align to TRBD1. The V gene's germline CDR1 is SNHLY and CDR2 FYNNEI. The length of the CDR3 is 16 residues. V shed 4 bases and J 3 bases; nucleotides not matched to a gene: 2. The full variable domain, with the rest looked up from reference TRBV2 and TRBJ2-6, is EPEVTQTPSHQVTQMGQEVILRCVPISNHLYFYWYRQILGQKVEFLVSFYNNEISEKSEIFDDQFSVERPDGSNFTLKIRSTKLEDSAMYFCASSGTGGGGANVLTFGAGSRLTVL.

The chain is built from TRBV5-1 and TRBJ2-7; D not certain. V was shortened by 4 bases and J by 6 bases, with 14 bases between the two germline ends. CDR1 and CDR2 from the germline V gene are SGHRS and YFSETQ. The CDR3 totals 13 residues. The DNA for the CDR3 is TGCGCCAGCAGCCCGACCTCACCGCGCGAGCAGTACTTC. Protein: CASSPTSPREQYF.

The rearrangement uses TRBV9 and TRBJ1-1; 7 nucleotides line up with TRBD1. The J segment lost 11 bases and the V segment lost 3 bases, leaving 13 bases of the junction unmatched. The germline gives CDR1 SGDLS, CDR2 YYNGEE. The length of the CDR3 is 14 residues. The CDR3 spells CASSGTSGQVPAFF. CDR3 bases: TGTGCCAGCAGCGGCACTTCAGGACAGGTTCCGGCTTTCTTT.

The chain employs TRBV6-5 and TRBJ1-2; D call uncertain. The ends were cut back, 8 bases at V and 6 bases at J, with 10 bases in the middle. The CDR3 has 11 amino acids. Germline V gene data show CDR1 as MNHEY and CDR2 as SVGAGI. The CDR3 region has the DNA TGTGCCAGCGTCAGCCATGATGGCTACACCTTC. Translating gives CASVSHDGYTF.

This clone showed up just a few times. V and J are TRBV29-1 and TRBJ2-5; D ambiguous. CDR1 SQVTM and CDR2 ANQGSEA come from the germline V gene. Trimming shortened V by 0 bases and J by 4 bases, and 30 bases separated the two germline ends. CDR3 length: 20 residues. This CDR3 reads CSVEEGGGPSTKSGRETQYF. The CDR3 nucleotides are TGCAGCGTTGAAGAAGGCGGTGGACCCTCTACAAAGTCGGGCCGAGAGACCCAGTACTTC. Looking up the rest from reference TRBV29-1 and TRBJ2-5 gives the full variable domain: SAVISQKPSRDICQRGTSLTIQCQVDSQVTMMFWYRQQPGQSLTLIATANQGSEATYESGFVIDKFPISRPNLTFSTLTVSNMSPEDSSIYLCSVEEGGGPSTKSGRETQYFGPGTRLLVL.